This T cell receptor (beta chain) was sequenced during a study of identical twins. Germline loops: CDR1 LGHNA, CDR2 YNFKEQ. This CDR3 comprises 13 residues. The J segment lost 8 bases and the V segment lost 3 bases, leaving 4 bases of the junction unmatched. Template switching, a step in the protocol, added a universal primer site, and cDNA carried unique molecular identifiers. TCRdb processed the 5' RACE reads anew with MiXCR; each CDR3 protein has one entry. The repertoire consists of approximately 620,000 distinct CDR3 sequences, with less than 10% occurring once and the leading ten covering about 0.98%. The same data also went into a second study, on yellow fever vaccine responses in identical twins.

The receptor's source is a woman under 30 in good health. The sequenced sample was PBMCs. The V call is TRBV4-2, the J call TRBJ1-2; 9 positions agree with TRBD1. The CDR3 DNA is TGTGCCAGCAGCCAGACAGGGGGTTTGGGCTACACCTTC. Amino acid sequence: CASSQTGGLGYTF.